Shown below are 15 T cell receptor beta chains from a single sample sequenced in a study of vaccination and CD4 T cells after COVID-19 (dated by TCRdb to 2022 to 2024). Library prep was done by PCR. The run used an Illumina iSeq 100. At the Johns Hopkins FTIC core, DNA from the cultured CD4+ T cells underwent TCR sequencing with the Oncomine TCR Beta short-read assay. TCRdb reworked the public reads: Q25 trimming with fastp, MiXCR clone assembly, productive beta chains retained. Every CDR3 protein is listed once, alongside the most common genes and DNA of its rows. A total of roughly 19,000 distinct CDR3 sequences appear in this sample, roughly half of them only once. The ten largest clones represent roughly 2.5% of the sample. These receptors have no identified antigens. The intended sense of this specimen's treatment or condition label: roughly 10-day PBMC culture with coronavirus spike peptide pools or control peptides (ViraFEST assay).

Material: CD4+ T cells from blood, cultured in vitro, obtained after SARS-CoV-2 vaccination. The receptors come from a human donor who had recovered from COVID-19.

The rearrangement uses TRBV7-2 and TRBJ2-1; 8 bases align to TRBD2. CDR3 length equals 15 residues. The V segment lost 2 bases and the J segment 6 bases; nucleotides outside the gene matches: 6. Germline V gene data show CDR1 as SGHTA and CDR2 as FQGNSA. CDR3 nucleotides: TGTGCCAGCAGCTTATCGATCGGGGGGGTCAATGAGCAGTTCTTC. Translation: CASSLSIGGVNEQFF. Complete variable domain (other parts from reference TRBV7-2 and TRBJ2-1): GAGVSQSPSNKVTEKGKDVELRCDPISGHTALYWYRQSLGQGLEFLIYFQGNSAPDKSGLPSDRFSAERTGGSVSTLTIQRTQQEDSAVYLCASSLSIGGVNEQFFGPGTRLTVL.

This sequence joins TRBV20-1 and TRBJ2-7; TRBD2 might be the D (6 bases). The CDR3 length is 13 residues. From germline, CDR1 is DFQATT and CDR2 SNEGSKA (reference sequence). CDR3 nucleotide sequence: TGCAGCAAAGCCGGGACTGGGACCTACGAGCAGTACTTC. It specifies CSKAGTGTYEQYF.

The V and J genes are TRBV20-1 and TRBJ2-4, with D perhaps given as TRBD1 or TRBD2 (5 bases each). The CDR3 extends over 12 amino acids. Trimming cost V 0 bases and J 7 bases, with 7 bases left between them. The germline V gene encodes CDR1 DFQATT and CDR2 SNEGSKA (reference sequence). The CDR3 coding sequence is TGCAGTGCTAGAGATTGGGGGAACATTCAGTACTTC. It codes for CSARDWGNIQYF.

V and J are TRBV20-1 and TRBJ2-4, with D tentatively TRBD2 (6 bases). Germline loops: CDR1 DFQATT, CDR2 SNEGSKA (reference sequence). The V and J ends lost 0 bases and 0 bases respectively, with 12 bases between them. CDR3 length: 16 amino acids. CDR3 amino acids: CSARDLAGLAKNIQYF. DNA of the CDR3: TGCAGTGCTAGAGATCTCGCGGGGCTAGCCAAAAACATTCAGTACTTC.

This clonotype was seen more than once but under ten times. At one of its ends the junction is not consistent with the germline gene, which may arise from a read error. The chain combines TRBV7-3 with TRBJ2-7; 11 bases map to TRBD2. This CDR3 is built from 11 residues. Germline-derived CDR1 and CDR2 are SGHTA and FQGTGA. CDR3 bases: TGTGCCAGCAGAACCACTAGCGGGAGTCTCTTC. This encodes CASRTTSGSLF.

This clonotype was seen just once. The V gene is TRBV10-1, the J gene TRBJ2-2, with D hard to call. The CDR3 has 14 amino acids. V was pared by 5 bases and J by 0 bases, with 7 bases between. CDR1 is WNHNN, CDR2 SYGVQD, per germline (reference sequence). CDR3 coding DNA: TGCGCCAGCAGTAGGCCTCCGAACACCGGGGAGCTGTTTTTT. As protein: CASSRPPNTGELFF.

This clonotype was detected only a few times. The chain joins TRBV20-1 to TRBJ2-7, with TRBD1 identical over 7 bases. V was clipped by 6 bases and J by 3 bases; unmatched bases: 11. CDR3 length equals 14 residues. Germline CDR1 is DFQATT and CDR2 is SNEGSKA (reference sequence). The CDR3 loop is CSAQSQTGLYEQYF. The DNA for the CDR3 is TGCAGTGCCCAAAGCCAGACAGGGCTCTACGAGCAGTACTTC.

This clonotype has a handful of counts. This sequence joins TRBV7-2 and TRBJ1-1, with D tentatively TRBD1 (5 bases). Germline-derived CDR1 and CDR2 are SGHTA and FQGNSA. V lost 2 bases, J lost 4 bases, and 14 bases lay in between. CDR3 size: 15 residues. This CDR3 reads CASSLRQGGGTEAFF. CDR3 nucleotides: TGTGCCAGCAGCTTACGCCAGGGTGGCGGCACTGAAGCTTTCTTT.

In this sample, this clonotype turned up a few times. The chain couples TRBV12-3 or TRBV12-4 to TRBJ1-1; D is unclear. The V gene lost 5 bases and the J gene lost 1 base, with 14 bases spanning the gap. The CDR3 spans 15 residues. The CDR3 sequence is CASSGRPPRNTEAFF. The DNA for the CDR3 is TGTGCCAGCAGTGGCAGGCCCCCAAGGAACACTGAAGCTTTCTTT.

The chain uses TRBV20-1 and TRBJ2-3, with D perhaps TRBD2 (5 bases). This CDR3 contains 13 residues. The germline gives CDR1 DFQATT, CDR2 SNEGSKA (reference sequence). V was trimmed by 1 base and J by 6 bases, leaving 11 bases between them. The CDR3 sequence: CSARGSREDTQYF. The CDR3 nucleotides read TGCAGTGCTAGAGGTAGTAGGGAGGATACGCAGTATTTT.

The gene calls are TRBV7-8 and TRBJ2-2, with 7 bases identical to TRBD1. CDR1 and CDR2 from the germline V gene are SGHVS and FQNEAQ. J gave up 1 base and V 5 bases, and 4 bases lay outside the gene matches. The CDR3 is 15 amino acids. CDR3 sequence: CASSKGQWNTGELFF. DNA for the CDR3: TGTGCCAGCAGCAAGGGACAGTGGAACACCGGGGAGCTGTTTTTT.

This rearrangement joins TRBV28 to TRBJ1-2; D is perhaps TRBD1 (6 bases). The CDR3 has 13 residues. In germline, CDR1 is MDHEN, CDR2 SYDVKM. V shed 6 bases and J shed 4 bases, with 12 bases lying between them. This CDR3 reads CASSQGLGYGYTF. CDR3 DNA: TGTGCCAGCAGCCAGGGGCTAGGCTATGGCTACACCTTC.

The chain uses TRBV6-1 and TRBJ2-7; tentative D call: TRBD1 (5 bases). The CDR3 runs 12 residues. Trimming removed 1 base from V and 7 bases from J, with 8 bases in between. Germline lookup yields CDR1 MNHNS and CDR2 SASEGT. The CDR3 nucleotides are TGTGCCAGCAGTGAAGGACCAGGGGAGCAGTACTTC. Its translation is CASSEGPGEQYF.

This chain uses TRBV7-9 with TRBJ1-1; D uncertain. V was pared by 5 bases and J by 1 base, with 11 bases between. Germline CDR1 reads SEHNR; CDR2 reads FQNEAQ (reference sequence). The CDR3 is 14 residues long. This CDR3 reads CASSRSGGNTEAFF. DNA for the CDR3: TGTGCCAGCAGCCGCTCCGGAGGGAACACTGAAGCTTTCTTT.

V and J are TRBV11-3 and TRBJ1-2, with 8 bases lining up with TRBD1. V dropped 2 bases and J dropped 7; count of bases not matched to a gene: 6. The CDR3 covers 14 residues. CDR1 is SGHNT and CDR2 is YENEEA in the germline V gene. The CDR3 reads CASSLSGGRGGYTF. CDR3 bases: TGTGCCAGCAGCTTATCAGGGGGCAGAGGTGGCTACACCTTC.